A selection of T cell receptor beta chains follows, all from one sample in a study of lung T cells in sarcoidosis with Löfgren's syndrome. TCRdb reprocessed the reads with MiXCR, giving one entry per CDR3 protein. The table lists about 20,000 distinct CDR3 sequences, less than 25% of them singletons. The sequencing input was CD4+ T cells from PBMCs. The receptor set was obtained from a human donor with sarcoidosis (Löfgren's syndrome or another form), or a control subject (not recorded which). Both conserved end residues are part of each CDR3. D genes are given only for firm matches. The listing skips clone size in some rows; elsewhere it reads once, few, many or a size class.

v_gene	d_gene	j_gene	abundance	CDR3nt	CDR3aa
TRBV20-1	-	TRBJ2-5	-	TGCAGTGCTAGAGAGGGGCCTCAGAGGACCCAGTACTTC	CSAREGPQRTQYF
TRBV29-1	TRBD1	TRBJ2-1	once	TGCATCGTTGATTCCTGGACAGGGGGAAATGAGCAGTTCTTC	CIVDSWTGGNEQFF
TRBV20-1	TRBD2	TRBJ2-3	many	TGCAGTGCTAGAGTCCTAGCGGGAGGGACAGATACGCAGTATTTT	CSARVLAGGTDTQYF
TRBV28	-	TRBJ2-7	many	TGTGCCAGCAGTTTACGGGTTCCCTACGAGCAGTACTTC	CASSLRVPYEQYF
TRBV15	-	TRBJ1-5	medium-sized	TGTGCCACCAGCTGGGAGGGGGTATACAATCAGCCCCAGCATTTT	CATSWEGVYNQPQHF
TRBV7-2	TRBD1	TRBJ2-7	many	TGTGCCAGCAGCTTAGAATCCGTCGGGACAGGGTCATCCTACGAGCAGTACTTC	CASSLESVGTGSSYEQYF
TRBV6-4	TRBD2	TRBJ2-3	-	TGTGCCAGCAAAGGTAGCGGGAAAGATACGCAGTATTTT	CASKGSGKDTQYF
TRBV29-1	TRBD1	TRBJ2-7	few	TGCAGCTACCAATCGGACAGGGACGAGCAGTACTTC	CSYQSDRDEQYF
TRBV12-3/TRBV12-4	TRBD1	TRBJ1-2	-	TGTGCCAGCAGCACAACGGGACAGGGGGATCATGGCTACACCTTC	CASSTTGQGDHGYTF
TRBV18	TRBD1	TRBJ2-7	many	TGTGCCAGCTCAACTGGACAGGGGAGAGGATACGAGCAGTACTTC	CASSTGQGRGYEQYF
TRBV20-1	TRBD2	TRBJ2-7	many	TGCAGTGCTTTACCGTCTAGCGGGGGGGCCTACGAGCAGTACTTC	CSALPSSGGAYEQYF
TRBV6-2/TRBV6-3	-	TRBJ2-7	-	TGTGCCAGCAGTGCCTGTCCGGACGGTGCTTACGAGCAGTACTTC	CASSACPDGAYEQYF
TRBV15	-	TRBJ1-1	medium-sized	TGTGCCACTAAATCAGGGTCTTTCACTGAAGCTTTCTTT	CATKSGSFTEAFF
TRBV5-1	-	TRBJ2-5	many	TGCGCCAGCAGCTTGGAGGGGAAACAAGAGACCCAGTACTTC	CASSLEGKQETQYF
TRBV5-4	TRBD1	TRBJ1-4	many	TGTGCCAGCAGCTTGGGACCACAGGGGTCTAATGAAAAACTGTTTTTT	CASSLGPQGSNEKLFF
TRBV30	-	TRBJ2-7	few	TGTGCCTGGAGTGGGCTAGCCGAGCAGTACTTC	CAWSGLAEQYF
TRBV6-1	-	TRBJ2-1	large	TGTGCCAGCACCCCAAAGGGGGCCTACAATGAGCAGTTCTTC	CASTPKGAYNEQFF
TRBV28	-	TRBJ1-1	-	TGTGCCAGCAGGCAGTGCAGGGGTACGAACACTGAGGCTTTCTTT	CASRQCRGTNTEAFF
TRBV6-1	-	TRBJ1-1	medium-sized	TGTGCCAGCAGTGGTGGGGCGGCAGCGAACACTGAAGCTTTCTTT	CASSGGAAANTEAFF
TRBV7-3	TRBD2	TRBJ2-1	many	TGTGCCAGCAGCTTGGGGCTACTAGCGAGCCACAATGAGCAGTTCTTC	CASSLGLLASHNEQFF
TRBV7-9	-	TRBJ1-1	many	TGTGCCAGTGTCAGGTCAGTGAACACTGAAGCTTTCTTT	CASVRSVNTEAFF
TRBV20-1	-	TRBJ1-2	many	TGCAGTGCTAGAGAACTTTATGGCTACACCTTC	CSARELYGYTF
TRBV27	-	TRBJ2-3	medium-sized	TGTGCCAGCAGTTTACGGCTGACCTCAGATACGCAGTATTTT	CASSLRLTSDTQYF
TRBV7-2	TRBD2	TRBJ2-5	many	TGTGCCAGCAGCATAGGGGGACTAGCGGGGGGTTGGGAGCGGGAGACCCAGTACTTC	CASSIGGLAGGWERETQYF